This TCR beta chain was recovered during a study of cytomegalovirus exposure and HLA in healthy donors. Background on the study: Clustering assigned 70% to 90% of the roughly 380 genotyped donors to the Caucasian-associated ancestry cluster. Overall study results and limits: Solely CMV serostatus was available to characterize immune exposure.

As concerns this clone: Its antigen is unidentified.

PCR used 60 Vbeta primers and 13 Jbeta primers. TCRdb's copy holds only in-frame clones and misses some; the assay was immunoSEQ multiplex PCR. The sample data list 220,000 or so clones. The germline V and J ends were trimmed by 2 bases and 2 bases, with 11 bases remaining between them. The CDR3 has 14 residues. CDR1 SGHRS and CDR2 YFSETQ come from the germline V gene. What was sequenced was PBMCs. This clonotype was obtained from a girl aged 2-9 years in good health and CMV-seropositive. The chain is built from TRBV5-1 and TRBJ2-7; D possibly corresponds to TRBD2 (6 bases). The CDR3 region is CASSLRGGTYEQYF. The CDR3 DNA reads TGCGCCAGCAGCTTAAGAGGAGGGACCTACGAGCAGTACTTC. Variable domain in full (rest from reference TRBV5-1 and TRBJ2-7): KAGVTQTPRYLIKTRGQQVTLSCSPISGHRSVSWYQQTPGQGLQFLFEYFSETQRNKGNFPGRFSGRQFSNSRSEMNVSTLELGDSALYLCASSLRGGTYEQYFGPGTRLTVT.